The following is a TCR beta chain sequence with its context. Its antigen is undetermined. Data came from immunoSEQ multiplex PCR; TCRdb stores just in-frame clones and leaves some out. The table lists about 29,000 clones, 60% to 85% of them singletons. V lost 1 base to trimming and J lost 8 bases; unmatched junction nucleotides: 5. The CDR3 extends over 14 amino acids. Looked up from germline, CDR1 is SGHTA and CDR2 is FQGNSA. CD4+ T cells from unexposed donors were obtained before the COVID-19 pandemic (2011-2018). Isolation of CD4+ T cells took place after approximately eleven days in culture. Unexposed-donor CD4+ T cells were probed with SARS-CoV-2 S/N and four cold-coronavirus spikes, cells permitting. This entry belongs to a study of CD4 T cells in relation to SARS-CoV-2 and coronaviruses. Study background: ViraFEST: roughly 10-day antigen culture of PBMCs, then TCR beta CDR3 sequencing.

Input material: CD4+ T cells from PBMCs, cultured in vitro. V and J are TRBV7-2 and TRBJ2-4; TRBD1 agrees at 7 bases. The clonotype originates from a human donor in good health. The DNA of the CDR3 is TGTGCCAGCAGCTTAGGACAGGGCTTCGACATTCAGTACTTC. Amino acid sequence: CASSLGQGFDIQYF.